A single sample is the source of the 12 T cell receptor beta chains below, sequenced in a study of blood T cell repertoires in COVID-19. Assay: immunoSEQ multiplex PCR; the TCRdb copy retains only in-frame clones and omits some. This sample carries approximately 240,000 clones, 70% to 85% of them seen once, and the ten largest clones take roughly 4%. Material: peripheral blood. These receptors all come from a woman between 40 and 55 years old with active or convalescent COVID-19.

The rearrangement links TRBV10-3 to TRBJ2-5; 11 bases map to TRBD2. This CDR3 comprises 18 residues. From germline, CDR1 is ENHRY and CDR2 SYGVKD. V shed 3 bases and J 0 bases; nucleotides not matched to a gene: 9. In DNA, the CDR3 is TGTGCCATCAGTGACACCGGGACTAGCGGAAAGTACCAAGAGACCCAGTACTTC. This sequence encodes CAISDTGTSGKYQETQYF.

J is TRBJ1-1 and V is TRBV3-1 (or the pseudogene TRBV3-2); tentative D call: TRBD1 (5 bases). The germline CDR1 and CDR2 sequences are LGHDT and YNNKEL (reference sequence). V dropped 4 bases and J dropped 3 bases, with 15 bases sitting between them. The CDR3 has 15 amino acids. CDR3 loop: CASSLRAGGDTEAFF. CDR3 in DNA: TGTGCCAGCAGCCTCAGGGCGGGAGGGGACACTGAAGCTTTCTTT.

The chain has TRBV6-6 and TRBJ1-1, with D maybe TRBD1 (6 bases). CDR3 length: 13 amino acids. Deletions cut 5 bases from V and 4 bases from J, with 11 bases between. CDR1 MNHNY and CDR2 SVGAGI come from the germline V gene (reference sequence). CDR3 sequence: CASSPQGLTEAFF. CDR3 DNA sequence: TGTGCCAGCAGTCCCCAGGGGCTCACTGAAGCTTTCTTT.

The chain joins TRBV12-5 to TRBJ1-5, with TRBD1 matching 8 bases. CDR3 length: 15 residues. J gave up 6 bases and V 2 bases, and 6 bases lay outside the gene matches. CDR1 is LGHNT, CDR2 FRNRAP, per germline. The CDR3: CASGLFQGAVQPQHF. The CDR3 DNA sequence: TGTGCTAGTGGTTTGTTCCAGGGGGCAGTTCAGCCCCAGCATTTT.

This sequence joins TRBV5-1 and TRBJ1-1; 7 bases are shared with TRBD1. The CDR3 consists of 16 residues. In germline, CDR1 is SGHRS, CDR2 YFSETQ. Trimming cost V 0 bases and J 0 bases; bases outside gene matches: 5. The CDR3 reads CASSLDGTAMNTEAFF. Here the CDR3 DNA reads TGCGCCAGCAGCTTGGATGGGACAGCTATGAACACTGAAGCTTTCTTT.

This clone was picked up a small number of times. The chain carries TRBV3-1 (or the pseudogene TRBV3-2) and TRBJ2-3, with TRBD2 matching over 15 bases. The CDR3 is 16 residues long. CDR1 is LGHDT and CDR2 is YNNKEL in the germline V gene (reference sequence). V trimming: 3 bases; J trimming: 3 bases; junction bases outside the gene matches: 1. Written as DNA, the CDR3 is TGTGCCAGCAGCCAGGGGACTAGCGGGGGGACAGATACGCAGTATTTT. Amino acid sequence: CASSQGTSGGTDTQYF.

The V gene is TRBV5-5, the J gene TRBJ2-5; 12 bases line up with TRBD2. Germline values: CDR1 SGHKS, CDR2 YYEKEE (reference sequence). Trimming cost V 4 bases and J 4 bases; bases outside gene matches: 11. This CDR3 region has 17 residues. In nucleotides, the CDR3 is TGTGCCAGCAGCCCCGGACTAGCGGGGAGGCCGTCAGAGACCCAGTACTTC. This sequence encodes CASSPGLAGRPSETQYF. Drawing the rest from reference TRBV5-5 and TRBJ2-5, the complete variable domain is DAGVTQSPTHLIKTRGQQVTLRCSPISGHKSVSWYQQVLGQGPQFIFQYYEKEERGRGNFPDRFSARQFPNYSSELNVNALLLGDSALYLCASSPGLAGRPSETQYFGPGTRLLVL.

The chain is built from TRBV11-2 and TRBJ2-3; D gene uncertain. The CDR3 is 14 residues long. Germline CDR1 and CDR2: SGHAT and FQNNGV. V dropped 7 bases and J dropped 2 bases, with 13 bases sitting between them. In nucleotides, the CDR3 is TGTGCCAGCACCCCCCGGTTCGCCACAGATACGCAGTATTTT. It translates to CASTPRFATDTQYF.

This chain connects TRBV28 to TRBJ1-6; D gene ambiguous. CDR1 and CDR2 (germline): MDHEN, SYDVKM. With 6 bases removed from V and 8 bases from J, the gap between germline ends came to 11 bases. This CDR3 has 13 residues. This CDR3 is CASRRDRDSPLHF. The DNA for the CDR3 is TGTGCCAGCAGGCGGGATAGGGATTCACCCCTCCACTTT. Based on the CDR3 plus reference TRBV28 and TRBJ1-6, the full variable domain is DVKVTQSSRYLVKRTGEKVFLECVQDMDHENMFWYRQDPGLGLRLIYFSYDVKMKEKGDIPEGYSVSREKKERFSLILESASTNQTSMYLCASRRDRDSPLHFGNGTRLTVT.

The gene calls are TRBV6-5 and TRBJ1-5; 7 bases are shared with TRBD1. Germline V CDR1 and CDR2: MNHEY, SVGAGI. The CDR3 has 15 amino acids. Trimming took 5 bases from V and 2 from J; bases not matched to a gene: 6. The DNA of the CDR3 is TGTGCCAGCAGTCCAGACAGGGCAGGCAATCAGCCCCAGCATTTT. Protein: CASSPDRAGNQPQHF.

The chain employs TRBV7-9 and TRBJ2-1; TRBD1 is a possible D gene (5 bases). This CDR3 is 12 amino acids long. V lost 4 bases and J 7 bases, leaving 8 bases between the germline ends. CDR1 SEHNR and CDR2 FQNEAQ come from the germline V gene (reference sequence). The CDR3 DNA reads TGTGCCAGCAGCTATCCAGGGAATGAGCAGTTCTTC. It translates to CASSYPGNEQFF.

The rearrangement joins TRBV2 to TRBJ2-3, with D possibly TRBD2 on 6 matching bases. Germline V gene sequence: CDR1 SNHLY, CDR2 FYNNEI. CDR3 length equals 18 residues. V gave up 0 bases and J gave up 4 bases, with 20 bases separating them. CDR3 sequence: CASSEAIVLLGEADTQYF. CDR3 nucleotides: TGTGCCAGCAGTGAAGCCATTGTTTTGCTCGGGGAGGCAGATACGCAGTATTTT. Full variable domain (remainder filled in from reference TRBV2 and TRBJ2-3): EPEVTQTPSHQVTQMGQEVILRCVPISNHLYFYWYRQILGQKVEFLVSFYNNEISEKSEIFDDQFSVERPDGSNFTLKIRSTKLEDSAMYFCASSEAIVLLGEADTQYFGPGTRLTVL.